This T cell receptor beta chain was identified during a study of OX40 agonist ivuxolimab in advanced cancers. CDR3 size: 15 residues. Germline CDR1 and CDR2: MNHEY and SMNVEV (reference sequence). Trimming took 8 bases from V and 2 from J; bases not matched to a gene: 7. Assay: immunoSEQ multiplex PCR; the TCRdb copy retains only in-frame clones and omits some. This sample has about 80,000 clones, with approximately 90% found just once. The rearrangement joins TRBV27 to TRBJ1-5, with 9 positions matching TRBD1. The sequencing here drew on CD4+ or CD8+ T cells sorted from blood, taken in a trial of the OX40 agonist ivuxolimab. This clonotype was obtained from an adult with an advanced solid tumor such as melanoma, head and neck, liver or kidney cancer. CDR3 amino acids: CASGTGGNGNQPQHF. Written as DNA, the CDR3 is TGTGCCAGCGGAACAGGGGGCAATGGCAATCAGCCCCAGCATTTT.